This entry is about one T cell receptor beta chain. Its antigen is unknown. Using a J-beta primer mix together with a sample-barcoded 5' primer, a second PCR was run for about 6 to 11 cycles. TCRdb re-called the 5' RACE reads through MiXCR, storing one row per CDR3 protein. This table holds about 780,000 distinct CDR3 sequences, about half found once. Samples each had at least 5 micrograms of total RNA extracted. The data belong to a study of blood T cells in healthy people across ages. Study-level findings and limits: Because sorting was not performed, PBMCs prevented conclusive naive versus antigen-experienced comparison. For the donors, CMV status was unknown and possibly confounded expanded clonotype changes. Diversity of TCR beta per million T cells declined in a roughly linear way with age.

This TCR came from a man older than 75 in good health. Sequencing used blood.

The chain's CDR3 is CASSPIGSTEAFF. DNA of the CDR3: TGCGCCAGCAGCCCCATAGGGAGCACTGAAGCTTTCTTT. V is TRBV5-1 and J is TRBJ1-1; D is unclear. The V gene lost 4 bases and the J gene lost 4 bases, with 11 bases spanning the gap. The CDR3 extends over 13 amino acids. Per germline, CDR1 SGHRS and CDR2 YFSETQ.